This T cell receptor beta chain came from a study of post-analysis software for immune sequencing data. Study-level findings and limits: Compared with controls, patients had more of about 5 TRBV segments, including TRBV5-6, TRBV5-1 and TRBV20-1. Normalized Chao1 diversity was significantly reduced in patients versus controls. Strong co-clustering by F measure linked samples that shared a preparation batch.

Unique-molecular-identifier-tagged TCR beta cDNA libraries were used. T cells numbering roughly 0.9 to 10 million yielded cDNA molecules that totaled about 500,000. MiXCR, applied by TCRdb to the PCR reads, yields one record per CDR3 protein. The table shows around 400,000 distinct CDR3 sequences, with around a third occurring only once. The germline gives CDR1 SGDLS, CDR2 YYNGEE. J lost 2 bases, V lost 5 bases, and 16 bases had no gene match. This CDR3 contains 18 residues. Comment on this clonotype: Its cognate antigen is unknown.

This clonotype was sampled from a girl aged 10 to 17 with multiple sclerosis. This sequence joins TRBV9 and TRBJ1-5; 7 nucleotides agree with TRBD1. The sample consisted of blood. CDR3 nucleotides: TGTGCCAGCAGAGGTATAGGGGACAGAAGGTTGCGCAATCAGCCCCAGCATTTT. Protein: CASRGIGDRRLRNQPQHF. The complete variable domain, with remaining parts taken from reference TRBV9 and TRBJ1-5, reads DSGVTQTPKHLITATGQRVTLRCSPRSGDLSVYWYQQSLDQGLQFLIQYYNGEERAKGNILERFSAQQFPDLHSELNLSSLELGDSALYFCASRGIGDRRLRNQPQHFGDGTRLSIL.